Presented here are 21 T cell receptor beta chains from one specimen sequenced in a study of blood T cell repertoires in COVID-19. The assay was immunoSEQ multiplex PCR, and TCRdb's table has in-frame clones only and misses some. The data show a few hundred thousand clones, roughly 84% seen once. Sample: peripheral blood. Receptor source: a man in his fifties or sixties with acute or convalescent COVID-19.

This chain uses TRBV4-1 with TRBJ2-1; D is unclear. Germline loops: CDR1 MGHRA, CDR2 YSYEKL. V dropped 1 base and J dropped 8 bases, with 9 bases sitting between them. The CDR3 totals 13 residues. CDR3: CASSQVELDEQFF. CDR3 DNA: TGCGCCAGCAGCCAAGTAGAGTTAGATGAGCAGTTCTTC.

The chain carries TRBV2 and TRBJ1-3; TRBD1 agrees at 9 bases. V lost 4 bases to trimming and J lost 1 base; unmatched junction nucleotides: 11. The CDR3 totals 18 residues. CDR1 and CDR2 (germline): SNHLY, FYNNEI. CDR3 DNA sequence: TGTGCCAGCAGTGGGCCCACGACAGGGGGACGATCTGGAAACACCATATATTTT. The encoded protein is CASSGPTTGGRSGNTIYF.

The chain recombines TRBV6-4 with TRBJ2-7; 11 bases are shared with TRBD1. Looked up from germline, CDR1 is MRHNA and CDR2 is SNTAGT. This CDR3 has 16 amino acids. Trimming cost V 1 base and J 3 bases; bases outside gene matches: 5. CDR3 sequence: CASSDWGTGGRYEQYF. The DNA of the CDR3 is TGTGCCAGCAGTGACTGGGGGACAGGGGGTCGCTACGAGCAGTACTTC.

The V gene is TRBV7-9, the J gene TRBJ1-4; 9 nucleotides align to TRBD1. The CDR3 covers 13 residues. Per germline, CDR1 SEHNR and CDR2 FQNEAQ (reference sequence). The trim removed 7 bases at V and 8 bases at J, leaving 5 bases unmatched. CDR3 amino acids: CASNRGPLEKLFF. The CDR3 DNA follows: TGTGCCAGCAACAGGGGGCCGCTCGAAAAACTGTTTTTT.

The V and J genes are TRBV9 and TRBJ2-6, with a possible D match to TRBD2 (5 bases). V was pared by 0 bases and J by 4 bases, with 17 bases between. Germline CDR1 reads SGDLS; CDR2 reads YYNGEE. This CDR3 is built from 18 residues. CDR3: CASSVALGEGPGANVLTF. The CDR3 DNA sequence: TGTGCCAGCAGCGTAGCATTGGGCGAGGGTCCAGGGGCCAACGTCCTGACTTTC.

This chain links TRBV6-5 with TRBJ2-5; D perhaps matches TRBD1 (5 bases). In germline, CDR1 is MNHEY, CDR2 SVGAGI. Trimming removed 0 bases from V and 1 base from J, with 6 bases in between. This CDR3 has 14 amino acids. CDR3 DNA sequence: TGTGCCAGCAGTTACTCGACAGCCCAAGAGACCCAGTACTTC. The encoded protein is CASSYSTAQETQYF.

The chain uses TRBV6-2 or TRBV6-3 and TRBJ1-5; D unresolved. Germline CDR1 MNHEY, CDR2 SVGEGT. Between the trimmed V and J ends, which lost 0 bases and 10 bases, there was a span of 13 bases. The CDR3 is 14 residues long. The CDR3 bases are TGTGCCAGCAGTTACTCAGGAAGAGGGCTCCCCCAGCATTTT. Translation: CASSYSGRGLPQHF.

V is TRBV7-9 and J is TRBJ1-2; TRBD1 is a possible D gene (5 bases). The CDR3 loop spans 15 amino acids. Trimming took off 1 base at V and 2 bases at J, with 11 bases between the two ends. In germline, CDR1 is SEHNR, CDR2 FQNEAQ (reference sequence). The chain's CDR3 is CASSLDGRANYGYTF. In DNA form, the CDR3 reads TGTGCCAGCAGCTTAGATGGCAGGGCGAACTATGGCTACACCTTC.

This clone came up a few times. Different DNA sequences within this sample yield the same CDR3. This sequence joins TRBV28 and TRBJ2-7; 8 bases are shared with TRBD1. V was pared by 4 bases and J by 4 bases, with 3 bases of the junction left unmatched. The CDR3 is 13 residues long. Germline values: CDR1 MDHEN, CDR2 SYDVKM. In DNA form, the CDR3 reads TGTGCCAGCAGTTCCGGACAGGGATACGAGCAGTACTTC. Amino acids: CASSSGQGYEQYF.

Regarding this clone: The sample holds other DNA sequences that translate to the same CDR3. The chain links TRBV28 to TRBJ2-7; D perhaps matches TRBD2 (6 bases). Trimming removed 2 bases at V and 6 bases at J, with 11 bases between. The CDR3 totals 13 residues. Germline CDR1 MDHEN, CDR2 SYDVKM. CDR3 DNA sequence: TGTGCCAGCAGTTTAGGGCAGGGAGGCGAGCAGTACTTC. The encoded protein is CASSLGQGGEQYF.

This clone occurred many times. The chain links TRBV28 to TRBJ1-2; D is uncertain. CDR1 and CDR2 (germline): MDHEN, SYDVKM. V was cut by 6 bases and J by 2 bases, with 13 bases left in between. The CDR3 loop spans 14 amino acids. The CDR3 spells CASSPSGGNYGYTF. CDR3 nucleotides: TGTGCCAGCAGCCCCTCAGGAGGGAACTATGGCTACACCTTC.

This clone was detected a few times. The chain is built from TRBV6-5 and TRBJ1-5; D gene unclear. Per the germline V gene, CDR1 is MNHEY and CDR2 is SVGAGI. This CDR3 contains 14 residues. V dropped 7 bases and J dropped 7 bases, with 17 bases sitting between them. The CDR3 sequence is CASIVGGPSQPQHF. For the CDR3, the DNA is TGTGCCAGCATCGTCGGCGGGCCCAGCCAGCCCCAGCATTTT.

This chain links TRBV6-2 or TRBV6-3 with TRBJ2-7; 10 bases map to TRBD2. The CDR3 has 16 amino acids. The germline V gene encodes CDR1 MNHEY and CDR2 SVGEGT. Trimming removed 2 bases from V and 6 bases from J; junction bases left unmatched: 10. The CDR3 DNA sequence: TGTGCCAGCAGTTACCAGCTAGCGGGAGCAAAGCGCGAGCAGTACTTC. It codes for CASSYQLAGAKREQYF.

The rearrangement links TRBV19 to TRBJ2-1; D is perhaps TRBD2 (6 bases). The CDR3 extends over 15 amino acids. Germline loops: CDR1 LNHDA, CDR2 SQIVND (reference sequence). Trimming removed 4 bases from V and 8 bases from J, with 18 bases in between. The CDR3 bases are TGTGCCAGTAGTAAACGGAGGGGTAGTGAGGATGAGCAGTTCTTC. Its protein is CASSKRRGSEDEQFF.

This clone was counted a few times. The chain links TRBV10-2 to TRBJ2-6; D is perhaps TRBD2 (6 bases). Germline CDR1 WSHSY, CDR2 SAAADI. Trimming left V 8 bases short and J 4 bases short, with 18 bases between. CDR3 length: 16 amino acids. In nucleotides, the CDR3 is TGCGCCAGCGGGGGGACGCCCACTGGAGGGGCCAACGTCCTGACTTTC. Protein sequence: CASGGTPTGGANVLTF.

The V and J genes are TRBV9 and TRBJ2-1, with TRBD1 matching 8 bases. The CDR3 covers 15 residues. Germline trimming cut 3 bases from V and 9 bases from J; bases unmatched to any gene: 11. CDR1 is SGDLS, CDR2 YYNGEE, per germline. The CDR3 spells CASSGDTGGNGEQFF. The DNA of the CDR3 is TGTGCCAGCAGCGGCGACACAGGGGGGAATGGTGAGCAGTTCTTC.

The chain is built from TRBV4-2 and TRBJ2-2, with D possibly being TRBD2 (6 bases). Germline V CDR1 and CDR2: LGHNA, YNFKEQ. The CDR3 length is 16 residues. V shed 0 bases and J shed 4 bases, with 12 bases lying between them. The CDR3, as DNA: TGTGCCAGCAGCCAAGATGGAGGGTTTGGCACCGGGGAGCTGTTTTTT. Protein: CASSQDGGFGTGELFF.

The V call is TRBV19, the J call TRBJ2-7; D is possibly TRBD1 (7 bases). The V gene's germline CDR1 is LNHDA and CDR2 SQIVND (reference sequence). This CDR3 has 15 residues. Trimming cost V 4 bases and J 3 bases, with 16 bases left between them. The CDR3 reads CASSTRGATFYEQYF. CDR3 sequence (DNA): TGTGCCAGTAGTACCAGGGGGGCGACCTTCTACGAGCAGTACTTC.

The chain is built from TRBV5-8 and TRBJ1-1; 7 bases are shared with TRBD1. The CDR3 is 14 residues long. The germline V gene encodes CDR1 SGHTS and CDR2 YDEGEE. V lost 2 bases, J lost 1 base, and 2 bases stayed unmatched. CDR3 nucleotide sequence: TGTGCCAGCAGCTTTGGGACAGCGAACACTGAAGCTTTCTTT. It translates to CASSFGTANTEAFF.

Note on this clone: Within the sample, other DNA sequences also encode this same CDR3. J is TRBJ2-7 and V is TRBV18; TRBD1 matches at 11 bases. With V trimmed by 4 bases and J by 2 bases, 4 bases remained unmatched. CDR3 length: 15 amino acids. CDR1 is KGHSH, CDR2 LQKENI, per germline. The CDR3 nucleotides are TGTGCCAGCTCACTTGGACAGGGGGCGGCCTACGAGCAGTACTTC. Its protein product is CASSLGQGAAYEQYF.

This chain connects TRBV9 to TRBJ1-6; 11 positions match TRBD1. Losses at the gene ends were 4 bases for V and 7 bases for J; bases not matched to a gene: 7. CDR3 length equals 16 residues. The germline V gene encodes CDR1 SGDLS and CDR2 YYNGEE. This chain's CDR3 is CASSPRDRGTNSPLHF. The DNA for the CDR3 is TGTGCCAGCAGCCCCCGGGACAGGGGGACCAATTCACCCCTCCACTTT. The full variable domain, its missing parts supplied by reference TRBV9 and TRBJ1-6, is DSGVTQTPKHLITATGQRVTLRCSPRSGDLSVYWYQQSLDQGLQFLIQYYNGEERAKGNILERFSAQQFPDLHSELNLSSLELGDSALYFCASSPRDRGTNSPLHFGNGTRLTVT.